Below, one TCR beta chain is given with its context. Its antigen is unidentified. This sample is part of a study of shared clonotypes between healthy human individuals. On the study more broadly: Plates per donor: three CD4 naive, three CD4 memory, two CD8 naive, one CD8 memory.

Findings and caveats of the study: Generation of non-shared clonotypes was less probable than generation of clonotypes shared by all four donors.

Trimming stripped 4 bases from V and 1 base from J, with 13 bases between. The CDR3 runs to 15 residues. CDR1 and CDR2 from the germline V gene are SGHVS and FNYEAQ. Positively selected for CCR7, the CD45RO-negative cells used as naive CD8 cells excluded terminally differentiated effector memory CD45RA+ cells. At a deep level, the assay was run. Some clones are missing from TCRdb's copy, which holds only in-frame ones; the method was immunoSEQ multiplex PCR. The sample shows around 1.9 million clones, roughly 91% of them seen only once. The clonotype originates from a man aged 18 to 29 in good health. Some clones in this sample may be carry-over from other donors' samples. The gene calls are TRBV7-6 and TRBJ1-1; the D gene is possibly TRBD1 (6 bases). The sample consisted of naive CD8+ T cells from PBMCs. The CDR3 nucleotides are TGTGCCAGCAGCTCGAATCAGGGGCAGAACACTGAAGCTTTCTTT. As protein: CASSSNQGQNTEAFF.